The 32 T cell receptor beta chains reported below all come from one sample, sequenced in a study of CD8+ T cells in alopecia areata. Treatment: oral pan-JAK inhibitor, 5-10 mg twice daily. Sequencing used cDNA as its template, made by extracting RNA and reverse transcribing it. Using immunoSEQ multiplex PCR, the repertoire was profiled, and TCRdb retains in-frame clones only, with some absent. The sample holds around 200,000 clones; 53% are singletons and the top ten take roughly 10%. The source was CD8+ T cells sorted from blood, collected at week 24, from a patient treated with tofacitinib. The receptor source for this set is a human donor with alopecia areata.

J is TRBJ2-7 and V is TRBV11-2; TRBD1 matches 7 bases. The CDR3 is 14 amino acids. Per the germline V gene, CDR1 is SGHAT and CDR2 is FQNNGV. The V segment lost 5 bases and the J segment 3 bases; nucleotides outside the gene matches: 7. The CDR3 reads CASSPGTAFYEQYF. The CDR3 bases are TGTGCCAGCAGCCCTGGGACAGCGTTCTACGAGCAGTACTTC.

V usage is TRBV7-9 and J usage is TRBJ1-1; TRBD1 is a possible D gene (6 bases). This CDR3 contains 14 residues. Germline V CDR1 and CDR2: SEHNR, FQNEAQ (reference sequence). V dropped 1 base and J dropped 6 bases, with 12 bases sitting between them. CDR3 coding DNA: TGTGCCAGCAGCTTAGTTGCGGGGGGCCCTGAAGCTTTCTTT. It encodes CASSLVAGGPEAFF.

This clone was seen a few times. This rearrangement joins TRBV29-1 to TRBJ2-7; a weak D match, TRBD1 (6 bases). The CDR3 totals 11 residues. Germline V gene sequence: CDR1 SQVTM, CDR2 ANQGSEA. V was clipped by 6 bases and J by 3 bases, with 9 bases between them. CDR3 sequence: CSVRQDYEQYF. In DNA, the CDR3 is TGCAGCGTACGACAGGACTACGAGCAGTACTTC.

This rearrangement joins TRBV5-1 to TRBJ2-7, with D uncertain. Germline CDR1 and CDR2: SGHRS and YFSETQ. The CDR3 extends over 13 amino acids. V was shortened by 2 bases and J by 3 bases, with 9 bases between the two germline ends. The CDR3 nucleotides are TGCGCCAGCAGCTTCGGTCTGAACTACGAGCAGTACTTC. Its translation is CASSFGLNYEQYF.

Comments on this clone: The sample has other DNA sequences that encode this CDR3 too. V and J are TRBV30 and TRBJ1-2; the D gene is possibly TRBD1 (5 bases). This CDR3 has 13 residues. V gave up 2 bases and J gave up 5 bases, with 12 bases separating them. Germline V gene data show CDR1 as GTSNPN and CDR2 as SVGIG (reference sequence). The CDR3 coding sequence is TGTGCCTGGAGTAGTACGGGGGGTTATGGCTACACCTTC. As protein: CAWSSTGGYGYTF. Full variable domain (missing parts from reference TRBV30 and TRBJ1-2): SQTIHQWPATLVQPVGSPLSLECTVEGTSNPNLYWYRQAAGRGLQLLFYSVGIGQISSEVPQNLSASRPQDRQFILSSKKLLLSDSGFYLCAWSSTGGYGYTFGSGTRLTVV.

J is TRBJ2-1 and V is TRBV9; 9 positions match TRBD1. With V trimmed by 3 bases and J by 6 bases, 13 bases remained unmatched. The CDR3 loop spans 17 amino acids. Per germline, CDR1 SGDLS and CDR2 YYNGEE. CDR3 DNA sequence: TGTGCCAGCAGCGCCCCTAGGACAGGGGAAGGGTCCAATGAGCAGTTCTTC. Protein product: CASSAPRTGEGSNEQFF.

The chain joins TRBV29-1 to TRBJ1-2; a possible D gene is TRBD1 (6 bases). Trimming stripped 2 bases from V and 4 bases from J, with 11 bases between. There are 13 residues in the CDR3. The germline gives CDR1 SQVTM, CDR2 ANQGSEA. For the CDR3, the DNA is TGCAGCGTTGAAACAGAAGGGGGCTATGGCTACACCTTC. Amino acids: CSVETEGGYGYTF.

This clone was seen a handful of times. CDR3: CASSSAGTSVDTQYF. The CDR3 DNA sequence: TGTGCCAGCAGCTCAGCCGGGACTAGCGTCGATACGCAGTATTTT. The gene calls are TRBV7-2 and TRBJ2-3; 10 positions agree with TRBD2. From germline, CDR1 is SGHTA and CDR2 FQGNSA. This CDR3 has 15 amino acids. Trimming at V came to 4 bases and at J to 6 bases, leaving 7 bases not matched to a gene.

This clone has more than one count but fewer than ten. V and J are TRBV21-1 and TRBJ1-5; TRBD1 is the table's D call, not checked against the DNA. TRBV21-1 is marked as a pseudogene. This CDR3 spans 15 amino acids. The CDR3 region has the DNA TGTGCCAGCAGCATAACAGATTATAGCAATCAGCCCCAGCATTTT. It is translated as CASSITDYSNQPQHF.

V gene TRBV27 combines with J gene TRBJ2-3, with 8 bases lining up with TRBD1. The germline V gene encodes CDR1 MNHEY and CDR2 SMNVEV (reference sequence). This CDR3 has 16 residues. The ends lost 5 bases at V and 2 bases at J; junction bases unmatched: 9. Here the CDR3 DNA reads TGTGCCAGCAGTCCAGGGACAGGCCTACTCACAGATACGCAGTATTTT. Translating it yields CASSPGTGLLTDTQYF.

This chain links TRBV15 with TRBJ1-6; 7 bases line up with TRBD1. The junction had 6 bases not matched to a gene; V was cut back by 1 base and J by 9 bases. Germline CDR1 LNHNV, CDR2 YYDKDF (reference sequence). The CDR3 is 15 amino acids. The CDR3 DNA is TGTGCCACCAGCAGAGCAGCAGGGGGAGGTTCACCCCTCCACTTT. This translates into CATSRAAGGGSPLHF.

In regard to this clone: The same CDR3 also results from other DNA sequences found in this sample. V gene TRBV27 combines with J gene TRBJ2-3, with D hard to call. This CDR3 is built from 13 residues. Germline V gene sequence: CDR1 MNHEY, CDR2 SMNVEV (reference sequence). The V end was cut by 3 bases, the J end by 1 base, with 5 bases between. The CDR3 loop is CASSFRGTDTQYF. In nucleotides, the CDR3 is TGTGCCAGCAGTTTCCGGGGCACAGATACGCAGTATTTT.

Only a few counts were recorded for this clone. V and J are TRBV7-6 and TRBJ2-5; 13 bases match TRBD2. Trimming took 5 bases from V and 1 from J; bases not matched to a gene: 4. The CDR3 is 16 residues long. Germline V gene lookup returns CDR1 SGHVS and CDR2 FNYEAQ. This chain's CDR3 is CASSKWTSGGQETQYF. As DNA, the CDR3 is TGTGCCAGCAGCAAGTGGACTAGCGGGGGCCAAGAGACCCAGTACTTC.

The rearrangement uses TRBV29-1 and TRBJ1-2; TRBD1 matches at 7 bases. This CDR3 is built from 14 residues. The trim removed 0 bases at V and 8 bases at J, leaving 9 bases unmatched. Germline V gene data show CDR1 as SQVTM and CDR2 as ANQGSEA. The CDR3 sequence: CSVEDLERGRGYTF. CDR3 in DNA: TGCAGCGTTGAAGATCTTGAAAGGGGGCGCGGCTACACCTTC.

The chain links TRBV4-1 to TRBJ2-1; D is undetermined. The CDR3 covers 15 residues. V dropped 0 bases and J dropped 3 bases, with 9 bases sitting between them. Germline V gene data show CDR1 as MGHRA and CDR2 as YSYEKL. The CDR3 DNA follows: TGCGCCAGCAGCCAAGACCCCACGTACTACAATGAGCAGTTCTTC. Translation gives CASSQDPTYYNEQFF.

In its sample, this clone was seen a few times. A read error may produce the germline difference seen at one junction end. The chain recombines TRBV27 with TRBJ2-7; TRBD1 aligns across 7 bases. CDR3 length: 16 residues. CDR1 MNHEY and CDR2 SMNVEV come from the germline V gene (reference sequence). CDR3: CASSISAGTVTYEQYF. DNA of the CDR3: TGTGCCAGCAGTATATCCGCCGGGACAGTAACCTACGAGCAGTACTTC.

This clone was seen a few times. The V gene is TRBV5-6, the J gene TRBJ2-1; the D gene is possibly TRBD1 (5 bases). V lost 6 bases and J lost 4, with 8 bases in between. Germline-derived CDR1 and CDR2 are SGHDT and YYEEEE. This CDR3 is built from 12 residues. The CDR3, as DNA: TGTGCCAGCACGACAGCTTACAATGAGCAGTTCTTC. Translating it yields CASTTAYNEQFF. The full variable domain, in which reference TRBV5-6 and TRBJ2-1 provide the parts outside the CDR3, is DAGVTQSPTHLIKTRGQQVTLRCSPKSGHDTVSWYQQALGQGPQFIFQYYEEEERQRGNFPDRFSGHQFPNYSSELNVNALLLGDSALYLCASTTAYNEQFFGPGTRLTVL.

There are a few counts of this clone. The chain combines TRBV13 with TRBJ2-4, with TRBD2 matching over 7 bases. CDR1 is PRHDT and CDR2 is FYEKMQ in the germline V gene (reference sequence). This CDR3 contains 16 residues. The ends lost 0 bases at V and 1 base at J; junction bases unmatched: 3. The CDR3 reads CASSLGSRGAKNIQYF. In DNA, the CDR3 is TGTGCCAGCAGCTTAGGCTCGCGGGGGGCCAAAAACATTCAGTACTTC.

The J gene is TRBJ2-3, the V gene TRBV5-6, with 7 bases fitting TRBD1. This CDR3 has 16 amino acids. Looked up from germline, CDR1 is SGHDT and CDR2 is YYEEEE. V lost 0 bases to trimming and J lost 4 bases; unmatched junction nucleotides: 8. The CDR3 DNA reads TGTGCCAGCAGCTTGGAGGCCAGGGGGTGGGCAGATACGCAGTATTTT. This encodes CASSLEARGWADTQYF.

V usage is TRBV7-2 and J usage is TRBJ2-1, with D perhaps assigned TRBD1 or TRBD2 (5 bases each). The CDR3 covers 16 residues. The V gene lost 4 bases and the J gene lost 7 bases, with 20 bases spanning the gap. CDR1 and CDR2 from the germline V gene are SGHTA and FQGNSA. The CDR3 loop is CASSWPRDGKMNEQFF. Written as DNA, the CDR3 is TGTGCCAGCAGCTGGCCCCGGGACGGTAAAATGAATGAGCAGTTCTTC.

V and J are TRBV6-5 and TRBJ2-5, with D perhaps matching TRBD2 (7 bases). Per the germline V gene, CDR1 is MNHEY and CDR2 is SVGAGI. V was trimmed by 6 bases and J by 5 bases, leaving 19 bases between them. The CDR3 loop spans 15 amino acids. The CDR3 spells CASSPGGGLEETQYF. The DNA of the CDR3 is TGTGCCAGCAGCCCTGGGGGGGGGCTAGAGGAGACCCAGTACTTC.

This sequence joins TRBV27 and TRBJ2-1; no clear D gene. V was pared by 6 bases and J by 12 bases, with 18 bases between. Germline V gene lookup returns CDR1 MNHEY and CDR2 SMNVEV (reference sequence). There are 13 residues in the CDR3. The CDR3 bases are TGTGCCAGCAGACCCGGACCGTACTTTGGGCAGTTCTTC. It translates to CASRPGPYFGQFF.

This chain joins TRBV6-1 and TRBJ2-3; TRBD2 matches at 7 bases. Losses at the gene ends were 4 bases for V and 1 base for J; bases not matched to a gene: 5. This CDR3 is built from 15 residues. CDR1 and CDR2 (germline): MNHNS, SASEGT. This chain's CDR3 is CASSGQRGGTDTQYF. The CDR3 DNA sequence: TGTGCCAGCAGTGGTCAACGGGGGGGCACAGATACGCAGTATTTT.

This clone was recorded once. This rearrangement joins TRBV6-5 to TRBJ2-3; D is unclear. The CDR3 is 13 amino acids. V lost 0 bases to trimming and J lost 4 bases, with 5 bases between them. CDR1 is MNHEY, CDR2 SVGAGI, per germline. The CDR3 loop reads CASSYSMADTQYF. In DNA form, the CDR3 reads TGTGCCAGCAGTTACTCTATGGCAGATACGCAGTATTTT.

This clone has just a few counts. The chain joins TRBV5-6 to TRBJ2-1, with 8 bases lining up with TRBD1. Germline V lookup: CDR1 SGHDT, CDR2 YYEEEE. The CDR3 runs 15 residues. With 1 base clipped from V and 2 bases from J, the junction kept 2 bases outside the gene matches. The CDR3 here is CASSLLGQAYNEQFF. The CDR3 bases are TGTGCCAGCAGCTTGTTGGGACAGGCCTACAATGAGCAGTTCTTC.

This sequence joins TRBV6-5 and TRBJ1-2; possible D gene TRBD1, 5 bases. Between the trimmed V and J ends, which lost 2 bases and 4 bases, there was a span of 11 bases. Germline CDR1 is MNHEY and CDR2 is SVGAGI. The length of the CDR3 is 14 residues. The CDR3 nucleotides are TGTGCCAGCAGTTACGGGGAGGGGAGCTATGGCTACACCTTC. Encoded protein: CASSYGEGSYGYTF.

The CDR3 region has the DNA TGTGCCAGCAGCTTAGGCCCCGGGACAGGGACCGGCTACACCTTC. Encoded protein: CASSLGPGTGTGYTF. This sequence joins TRBV13 and TRBJ1-2, with 9 bases that match TRBD1. The CDR3 is 15 residues long. V was clipped by 0 bases and J by 8 bases; unmatched bases: 7. In germline, CDR1 is PRHDT, CDR2 FYEKMQ (reference sequence).

This clone was counted at least ten times. V and J are TRBV29-1 and TRBJ1-1; no firm D call. V was pared by 4 bases and J by 8 bases, with 11 bases between. The CDR3 is 11 amino acids. Germline V gene sequence: CDR1 SQVTM, CDR2 ANQGSEA. CDR3 in amino acids: CSVVNLGEAFF. CDR3 nucleotide sequence: TGCAGCGTTGTTAATCTCGGGGAAGCTTTCTTT.

The chain links TRBV6-5 to TRBJ2-1; 7 bases fit TRBD1. Per the germline V gene, CDR1 is MNHEY and CDR2 is SVGAGI. The CDR3 contains 14 residues. Losses at the gene ends were 4 bases for V and 8 bases for J; bases not matched to a gene: 8. Here the CDR3 reads CASSSGTVLDEQFF. In nucleotides, the CDR3 is TGTGCCAGCAGTTCCGGGACAGTTTTGGATGAGCAGTTCTTC.

A few counts support this clone. This chain joins TRBV19 and TRBJ2-1, with a weak D call TRBD2 (6 bases). Germline loops: CDR1 LNHDA, CDR2 SQIVND (reference sequence). V was clipped by 3 bases and J by 6 bases, with 9 bases between them. This CDR3 spans 13 amino acids. In DNA form, the CDR3 reads TGTGCCAGTAGTATTGCGGGGTCCAATGAGCAGTTCTTC. Amino acid sequence: CASSIAGSNEQFF.

The chain's CDR3 is CASSYGRNLYEQYF. The CDR3 DNA is TGTGCCAGCAGTTACGGACGGAACTTATACGAGCAGTACTTC. The chain links TRBV6-5 to TRBJ2-7; D is unclear. This CDR3 is 14 amino acids long. V was trimmed by 2 bases and J by 4 bases, leaving 12 bases between them. Germline CDR1 and CDR2: MNHEY and SVGAGI.

The V and J genes are TRBV7-2 and TRBJ1-5, with 11 positions matching TRBD1. V lost 4 bases to trimming and J lost 4 bases; unmatched junction nucleotides: 6. The CDR3 consists of 16 residues. CDR1 is SGHTA and CDR2 is FQGNSA in the germline V gene. Here the CDR3 reads CASSSEGQGVNQPQHF. The CDR3 DNA is TGTGCCAGCAGCTCAGAGGGACAGGGGGTGAATCAGCCCCAGCATTTT.